This T cell receptor (beta chain) was sequenced in a study of blood T cell repertoires in COVID-19 (dated by TCRdb to the early 2020s). Background for the entire study: Collaborator samples came from the United States, Italy and Spain and covered acute and convalescent phases of COVID-19. A freely available public database, intended as a resource for researchers studying the immune response to SARS-CoV-2, is where the repertoires were released. The sample metadata nearly always contained a de-identified subject ID, COVID-19 status, age in years and sex. Where HLA class I and class II types were available, the types were taken from metadata supplied by the sample provider, not from assay-based typing. Subjects who had been exposed to COVID-19, were actively infected with it, or had recovered from it provided the deeply sampled blood TCRbeta repertoires that made up the dataset. Samples were obtained from the ongoing ImmuneRACE study (first 160 participants) and from about 1,300 subjects provided by 6 global collaborators. The material from the prospective study consisted of cDNA or gDNA derived from T cells, B-cell-depleted T cells, or PBMCs. Points the paper makes about the study in general: The quantity of clinical and demographic metadata differed by source and by participant and was supplied without curation.

TCRbeta CDR3 regions were amplified from genomic DNA using the immunoSEQ Assay, a bias-controlled multiplex PCR. In the source study's methods: Within the assay, amplification of reference gene primers was used to estimate how many nucleated cells each sample contained. To quantify the absolute abundance of each unique TCRbeta CDR3 rearrangement, sequence reads were collapsed and filtered. For each sample, productive Simpson clonality was calculated as the square root of Simpson's diversity index across productive rearrangements. TCRdb carries this immuneACCESS record with in-frame sequences only. Its versions omit some clonotypes, under half of them owing to an unresolved V gene in the studies checked, with the rest unexplained. V and J calls and clone size are those listed in that table; D and trimming were worked out from the DNA. For this sample the table gives some 290,000 clones, of which roughly 90% were detected only once. Approximately 10% of the sample is in the top ten clones.

One collaborating source in Seattle enrolled patients during active infection and followed them longitudinally through the course of disease. The collaborating institutions used their own protocols to collect whole blood in K2EDTA tubes. For TCRbeta analysis, collaborators shipped samples in one of three forms: frozen whole blood, isolated PBMCs, or DNA extracted from either of those sample types. The cysteine opens and the phenylalanine closes a CDR3 of 12 amino acids. Only the CDR3 part of the read is kept: 36 bases, read in frame from the first base. The germline V gene (reference sequence) sets CDR1 to SEHNR and CDR2 to FQNEAQ. Trimming leaves V shorter by 5 bases and J shorter by 4 bases, with the junction holding 0 bases beyond the gene matches. As concerns this clone: The antigen this receptor binds is unknown. No base quality values were provided; no much bigger clone lies one nucleotide off.

The sample was peripheral blood. The receptor chain draws on TRBV7-9 and TRBJ2-3; 7 bases in the middle match TRBD2. The receptor's source is a woman aged 30 to 39 with COVID-19, enrolled during active disease. The CDR3 in this case is CASSAGADTQYF. DNA sequence: TGTGCCAGCAGCGCGGGGGCAGATACGCAGTATTTT. This CDR3, with the reference TRBV7-9 and TRBJ2-3 proteins standing in past its ends, gives the full variable domain DTGVSQNPRHKITKRGQNVTFRCDPISEHNRLYWYRQTLGQGPEFLTYFQNEAQLEKSRLLSDRFSAERPKGSFSTLEIQRTEQGDSAMYLCASSAGADTQYFGPGTRLTVL.